This TCR beta chain is drawn from a study of blood T cell repertoires in COVID-19. Sequenced by immunoSEQ multiplex PCR; TCRdb stores in-frame clones only, minus some. The sample holds 30,000 to 35,000 clones, around 84% seen once. The sequenced sample was peripheral blood. This TCR derives from a human donor with acute or convalescent COVID-19. The donor label of this sample is uncertain.

The CDR3 coding sequence is TGTGCCAGCAGCCCTGGACAGGACTACGAGCAGTACTTC. As protein: CASSPGQDYEQYF. J is TRBJ2-7 and V is TRBV4-2; the match to TRBD1 covers 7 bases. The CDR3 has 13 amino acids. The J segment lost 3 bases and the V segment lost 4 bases, leaving 3 bases of the junction unmatched. Germline V gene data show CDR1 as LGHNA and CDR2 as YNFKEQ.